This entry lists 24 T cell receptor beta chains sequenced from one sample in a study of regulatory T cells in long-lasting Graves disease. The time point was: newly diagnosed GD, antithyroid drugs for less than 3 months. PBMCs provided the RNA from which the TCR library was made. Construction of TCR beta libraries relied on iRepertoire HTBI primers and on Arm-PCR targeting CDR3 regions. TCRdb reprocessed the multiplex PCR reads via MiXCR and lists one record per CDR3 protein. The repertoire holds around 250,000 distinct CDR3 sequences, 20% seen once, with approximately 15% in the top ten. The source material was peripheral blood mononuclear cells (PBMCs), sampled at new diagnosis, from a patient treated with antithyroid drugs. Receptors were obtained from a female donor with Graves disease.

With regard to this clonotype: Possible read error: a much larger clone is one base away. The V and J genes are TRBV5-6 and TRBJ2-5, with TRBD2 identical over 8 bases. This CDR3 has 15 residues. Germline-derived CDR1 and CDR2 are SGHDT and YYEEEE. The CDR3 spells CASSDSGGLQETKYF. Written as DNA, the CDR3 is TGTGCCAGCAGCGACAGCGGGGGACTGCAAGAGACCAAGTACTTC. Based on the CDR3 plus reference TRBV5-6 and TRBJ2-5, the full variable domain is DAGVTQSPTHLIKTRGQQVTLRCSPKSGHDTVSWYQQALGQGPQFIFQYYEEEERQRGNFPDRFSGHQFPNYSSELNVNALLLGDSALYLCASSDSGGLQETKYFGPGTRLLVL.

The rearrangement uses TRBV18 and TRBJ2-1; 12 bases agree with TRBD2. The CDR3 length is 15 residues. Looked up from germline, CDR1 is KGHSH and CDR2 is LQKENI. Trimming at V came to 4 bases and at J to 8 bases, leaving 6 bases not matched to a gene. Here the CDR3 DNA reads TGTGCCAGCTCACAGACTAGCGGGAGAAGCCATGAGCAGTTCTTC. Translating it yields CASSQTSGRSHEQFF. Full variable domain (rest looked up from reference TRBV18 and TRBJ2-1): NAGVMQNPRHLVRRRGQEARLRCSPMKGHSHVYWYRQLPEEGLKFMVYLQKENIIDESGMPKERFSAEFPKEGPSILRIQQVVRGDSAAYFCASSQTSGRSHEQFFGPGTRLTVL.

This clonotype came up many times. This chain uses TRBV20-1 with TRBJ2-2, with 8 bases lining up with TRBD2. Germline loops: CDR1 DFQATT, CDR2 SNEGSKA (reference sequence). The CDR3 is made up of 16 amino acids. Unmatched junction bases numbered 7, after V lost 0 bases and J lost 4 bases. This CDR3 is CSARDLSGGPTGELFF. Written as DNA, the CDR3 is TGCAGTGCTAGAGATTTGAGCGGGGGCCCCACCGGGGAGCTGTTTTTT.

J is TRBJ2-3 and V is TRBV28; no clear D gene. The CDR3 extends over 14 amino acids. The germline V gene has CDR1 MDHEN and CDR2 SYDVKM. Between the trimmed V and J ends, which lost 4 bases and 5 bases, there was a span of 13 bases. This chain's CDR3 is CASSSPMRGDTQYF. CDR3 nucleotide sequence: TGTGCCAGCAGTTCCCCCATGCGAGGAGATACGCAGTATTTT.

This clonotype was observed at least ten times. V and J are TRBV12-5 and TRBJ1-2; TRBD1 aligns across 12 bases. This CDR3 is built from 16 residues. J lost 7 bases, V lost 6 bases, and 12 bases had no gene match. Germline CDR1 LGHNT, CDR2 FRNRAP. CDR3 amino acids: CASGLPSGTGGFGYTF. CDR3 bases: TGTGCTAGTGGCCTACCCTCGGGGACAGGGGGCTTTGGCTACACCTTC.

This clonotype showed up many times. The chain combines TRBV7-2 with TRBJ1-2; D gene uncertain. This CDR3 region has 12 residues. V lost 0 bases and J lost 5, with 4 bases in between. Germline lookup yields CDR1 SGHTA and CDR2 FQGNSA. The CDR3 nucleotides are TGTGCCAGCAGCTTAGCAACATATGGCTACACCTTC. Translated: CASSLATYGYTF.

This clonotype was counted many times. The V gene is TRBV4-1, the J gene TRBJ2-7, with 8 bases that match TRBD1. The V gene's germline CDR1 is MGHRA and CDR2 YSYEKL. Germline trimming cut 1 base from V and 4 bases from J; bases unmatched to any gene: 9. This CDR3 comprises 16 residues. Here the CDR3 DNA reads TGCGCCAGCAGCCAAGCTTCGGGACAGGACTATTACGAGCAGTACTTC. It is translated as CASSQASGQDYYEQYF.

This clonotype has ten or more counts. V and J are TRBV20-1 and TRBJ2-1; D may be TRBD1 (5 bases). The V end lost 0 bases, the J end lost 3 bases, and 15 bases lay between the germline ends. The germline gives CDR1 DFQATT, CDR2 SNEGSKA (reference sequence). This CDR3 is built from 16 residues. The CDR3 DNA sequence: TGCAGTGCTAGAGATCCCCAGGGTCACAACTACAATGAGCAGTTCTTC. Its translation: CSARDPQGHNYNEQFF.

This clonotype was seen at least ten times. The chain recombines TRBV20-1 with TRBJ1-1; D unresolved. Germline V lookup: CDR1 DFQATT, CDR2 SNEGSKA (reference sequence). This CDR3 comprises 16 residues. The V and J ends lost 0 bases and 3 bases respectively, with 17 bases between them. The CDR3 bases are TGCAGTGCTAGAGATCAAGTCAGGTTAGGGCACACTGAAGCTTTCTTT. Protein: CSARDQVRLGHTEAFF.

This clonotype has at least ten counts. The V and J genes are TRBV15 and TRBJ2-7; no definite D call. V gave up 1 base and J gave up 5 bases, with 9 bases separating them. Germline V lookup: CDR1 LNHNV, CDR2 YYDKDF (reference sequence). CDR3 length: 13 amino acids. CDR3: CATSRVRAHEQYF. Here the CDR3 DNA reads TGTGCCACCAGCAGAGTAAGGGCCCACGAGCAGTACTTC. Full variable domain (rest looked up from reference TRBV15 and TRBJ2-7): DAMVIQNPRYQVTQFGKPVTLSCSQTLNHNVMYWYQQKSSQAPKLLFHYYDKDFNNEADTPDNFQSRRPNTSFCFLDIRSPGLGDTAMYLCATSRVRAHEQYFGPGTRLTVT.

This chain links TRBV9 with TRBJ1-5, with 7 bases matching TRBD1. The germline CDR1 and CDR2 sequences are SGDLS and YYNGEE. Germline trimming cut 3 bases from V and 0 bases from J; bases unmatched to any gene: 6. The CDR3 length is 16 residues. CDR3 protein: CASSGGTELSNQPQHF. As DNA, the CDR3 is TGTGCCAGCAGCGGGGGGACAGAGCTTAGCAATCAGCCCCAGCATTTT.

Only a few counts were recorded for this clonotype. The chain couples TRBV7-2 to TRBJ2-4; no clear D. Trimming removed 1 base from V and 7 bases from J, with 2 bases in between. This CDR3 has 11 residues. Germline assignment: CDR1 SGHTA and CDR2 FQGNSA. The DNA of the CDR3 is TGTGCCAGCAGCTTAGGGAACATTCAGTACTTC. Translating it yields CASSLGNIQYF.

This clonotype showed up just a few times. This chain joins TRBV19 and TRBJ1-5; possibly TRBD1 for D (5 bases). The ends were cut back, 9 bases at V and 2 bases at J, with 8 bases in the middle. Per the germline V gene, CDR1 is LNHDA and CDR2 is SQIVND (reference sequence). This CDR3 region has 12 residues. Here the CDR3 reads CASRVGNQPQHF. Written as DNA, the CDR3 is TGTGCCAGCAGGGTTGGCAATCAGCCCCAGCATTTT.

This clonotype was seen repeatedly, ten times or more. The V and J genes are TRBV4-1 and TRBJ1-1; 10 nucleotides agree with TRBD1. Germline values: CDR1 MGHRA, CDR2 YSYEKL. The V and J ends lost 1 base and 5 bases, in that order; junction bases with no gene match: 7. The CDR3 is 16 residues long. The CDR3 protein is CASSQGRDRGFTEAFF. The CDR3 region has the DNA TGCGCCAGCAGCCAAGGTCGGGACAGGGGCTTTACTGAAGCTTTCTTT.

This clonotype was detected only a few times. With a much larger clone just one base away, this may be a read error. V usage is TRBV6-1 and J usage is TRBJ1-2; D is uncertain. The CDR3 length is 13 residues. Per the germline V gene, CDR1 is MNHNS and CDR2 is SASEGT. The CDR3 here is CASNEVSRSGYTF. CDR3 in DNA: TGTGCCAGCAATGAAGTTTCCAGGAGCGGCTACACCTTC.

In its sample, this clonotype was seen many times. V and J are TRBV7-9 and TRBJ1-1, with D possibly TRBD1 on 5 matching bases. Germline V gives CDR1 SEHNR, CDR2 FQNEAQ (reference sequence). Trimming stripped 3 bases from V and 7 bases from J, with 18 bases between. This CDR3 region has 15 residues. CDR3 in amino acids: CASSFDLTGTVEAFF. The CDR3 DNA sequence: TGTGCCAGCAGCTTCGATCTTACAGGAACCGTTGAAGCTTTCTTT.

This clonotype was observed a handful of times. The chain uses TRBV29-1 and TRBJ2-7, with TRBD1 matching 12 bases. The CDR3 length is 13 residues. The germline CDR1 and CDR2 sequences are SQVTM and ANQGSEA. V was clipped by 5 bases and J by 4 bases; unmatched bases: 3. The CDR3 is CSVRGQGAYEQYF. In DNA, the CDR3 is TGCAGCGTTCGGGGACAGGGGGCGTACGAGCAGTACTTC.

Many counts were recorded for this clonotype. V gene TRBV6-2 or TRBV6-3 combines with J gene TRBJ2-2, with D unclear. V was pared by 7 bases and J by 6 bases, with 9 bases between. The CDR3 contains 12 residues. Germline-derived CDR1 and CDR2 are MNHEY and SVGEGT. In DNA form, the CDR3 reads TGTGCCAGCACAACGAATTCCGGGGAGCTGTTTTTT. Protein: CASTTNSGELFF.

Of note for this clonotype: A much larger clonotype is one base distant, so this may be a read error. The chain employs TRBV10-1 and TRBJ2-3, with D possibly being TRBD2 (5 bases). The J call could be wrong; TRBJ2-7 is a better fit for the DNA end. There are 13 residues in the CDR3. Germline CDR1 reads WNHNN; CDR2 reads SYGVQD (reference sequence). CDR3 loop: CASSPSDSNEQYF. The CDR3 DNA sequence: TGCGCCAGCTCCCCGTCGGACTCAAATGAGCAGTACTTC.

The table lists this clonotype with many counts. V usage is TRBV5-1 and J usage is TRBJ2-2; 14 bases agree with TRBD2. The length of the CDR3 is 17 residues. CDR1 and CDR2 (germline): SGHRS, YFSETQ. The V gene end was trimmed by 3 bases and the J gene end by 5 bases; junction bases not matched to a gene: 6. The DNA of the CDR3 is TGCGCCAGCAGCTCCGGGACTAGCGGGAGAAATACCGGGGAGCTGTTTTTT. Translated: CASSSGTSGRNTGELFF. Together with reference TRBV5-1 and TRBJ2-2, the CDR3 gives the full variable domain: KAGVTQTPRYLIKTRGQQVTLSCSPISGHRSVSWYQQTPGQGLQFLFEYFSETQRNKGNFPGRFSGRQFSNSRSEMNVSTLELGDSALYLCASSSGTSGRNTGELFFGEGSRLTVL.

This clonotype has ten or more counts. The chain recombines TRBV7-2 with TRBJ1-1; no reliable D call. Germline CDR1 reads SGHTA; CDR2 reads FQGNSA. The CDR3 consists of 15 residues. V was shortened by 4 bases and J by 0 bases, with 12 bases between the two germline ends. CDR3 amino acids: CASSSELILNTEAFF. Written as DNA, the CDR3 is TGTGCCAGCAGCTCCGAGCTGATTTTGAACACTGAAGCTTTCTTT.

In its sample, this clonotype was seen a few times. The chain joins TRBV5-1 to TRBJ2-5; 10 bases match TRBD2. The CDR3 spans 14 residues. From germline, CDR1 is SGHRS and CDR2 YFSETQ. V shed 0 bases and J 5 bases; nucleotides not matched to a gene: 1. CDR3 in amino acids: CASSLGTSGETQYF. As DNA, the CDR3 is TGCGCCAGCAGCTTGGGGACTAGCGGTGAGACCCAGTACTTC.

Ten or more counts support this clonotype. J is TRBJ2-5 and V is TRBV6-2 or TRBV6-3, with TRBD2 matching over 11 bases. This CDR3 is built from 15 residues. CDR1 MNHEY and CDR2 SVGEGT come from the germline V gene. Trimming took 5 bases from V and 2 from J; bases not matched to a gene: 4. The CDR3 loop is CASSRRLAGQETQYF. The CDR3 DNA is TGTGCCAGCAGTCGACGACTAGCGGGGCAAGAGACCCAGTACTTC.

In this sample, this clonotype turned up many times. The rearrangement joins TRBV12-3 or TRBV12-4 to TRBJ1-6, with D perhaps matching TRBD1 (5 bases). V lost 2 bases and J 8 bases, leaving 10 bases between the germline ends. This CDR3 has 14 residues. The CDR3 sequence is CASSLQGRDSPLHF. CDR3 sequence (DNA): TGTGCCAGCAGTTTACAGGGACGAGATTCACCCCTCCACTTT.